These 20 T cell receptor beta chains came from one sample sequenced in a study of identical twins. Via MiXCR, TCRdb re-called the 5' RACE reads, giving one row per CDR3 protein. Here the sample spans 520,000 or so distinct CDR3 sequences, around 20% being singletons. This sample was also put to use in a study of T cells expressing NK-cell markers.

The sequencing sample was made of CD4+ T cells sorted from blood. The receptors derive from a woman aged 18 to 35 in good health.

This chain uses TRBV7-9 with TRBJ2-1; 9 nucleotides align to TRBD1. CDR1 and CDR2 (germline): SEHNR, FQNEAQ (reference sequence). This CDR3 has 17 amino acids. The V and J ends lost 4 bases and 7 bases, in that order; junction bases with no gene match: 14. CDR3 sequence: CASSYKPGQGKKNEQFF. The CDR3, as DNA: TGTGCCAGCAGCTACAAACCGGGACAGGGTAAGAAAAATGAGCAGTTCTTC.

This clonotype was recorded only once. DNA of the CDR3: TGCAGTGCTAGTCAACCGGACAGGGAGCACACTGAAGCTTTCTTT. Translating it yields CSASQPDREHTEAFF. The chain recombines TRBV20-1 with TRBJ1-1; 8 nucleotides line up with TRBD1. Germline trimming cut 3 bases from V and 3 bases from J; bases unmatched to any gene: 9. The CDR3 length is 15 residues. Germline V gene data show CDR1 as DFQATT and CDR2 as SNEGSKA (reference sequence).

This chain uses TRBV27 with TRBJ2-7, with a tentative D call TRBD2 (6 bases). CDR1 is MNHEY, CDR2 SMNVEV, per germline (reference sequence). The CDR3 covers 13 residues. Trimming removed 5 bases at V and 1 base at J, with 9 bases between. The DNA of the CDR3 is TGTGCCAGCAGTAAGGGAGGTTCCTACGAGCAGTACTTC. Encoded protein: CASSKGGSYEQYF.

The rearrangement links TRBV3-1 to TRBJ2-7; 7 bases match TRBD2. Trimming cost V 1 base and J 2 bases; bases outside gene matches: 8. The CDR3 has 16 amino acids. Germline CDR1 LGHDT, CDR2 YNNKEL (reference sequence). As DNA, the CDR3 is TGTGCCAGCAGCCAAGGGGGGGGGTTTTTAACCTACGAGCAGTACTTC. It codes for CASSQGGGFLTYEQYF.

This chain joins TRBV20-1 and TRBJ2-1; 11 nucleotides match TRBD2. J was trimmed by 12 bases and V by 0 bases; bases with no gene match: 7. The CDR3 loop spans 14 amino acids. From germline, CDR1 is DFQATT and CDR2 SNEGSKA (reference sequence). The CDR3 is CSAREGSGRAWQFF. The CDR3 region has the DNA TGCAGTGCTAGAGAGGGTAGCGGGAGGGCCTGGCAGTTCTTC.

The rearrangement uses TRBV5-6 and TRBJ1-1, with 7 positions matching TRBD1. With 4 bases clipped from V and 2 bases from J, the junction kept 11 bases outside the gene matches. Per the germline V gene, CDR1 is SGHDT and CDR2 is YYEEEE. The CDR3 sequence is 16 residues long. The CDR3 DNA is TGTGCCAGCAGCCAGAACGTTGGGGACAGAAACACTGAAGCTTTCTTT. This codes for CASSQNVGDRNTEAFF.

The V gene is TRBV6-1, the J gene TRBJ2-1; 10 bases map to TRBD2. J was trimmed by 0 bases and V by 5 bases; bases with no gene match: 4. The CDR3 is 16 residues long. Germline V gene data show CDR1 as MNHNS and CDR2 as SASEGT. CDR3 protein: CASSTGTSASYNEQFF. CDR3 in DNA: TGTGCCAGCAGTACCGGGACTAGCGCCTCCTACAATGAGCAGTTCTTC.

This clonotype was recorded many times. The V and J genes are TRBV11-2 and TRBJ1-5; D unresolved. V lost 0 bases and J lost 6, with 6 bases in between. The CDR3 loop spans 13 amino acids. Germline lookup yields CDR1 SGHAT and CDR2 FQNNGV. CDR3 nucleotide sequence: TGTGCCAGCAGCTTAGACAGTTTTCAGCCCCAGCATTTT. This codes for CASSLDSFQPQHF. The whole variable domain, remainder taken from reference TRBV11-2 and TRBJ1-5, is EAGVAQSPRYKIIEKRQSVAFWCNPISGHATLYWYQQILGQGPKLLIQFQNNGVVDDSQLPKDRFSAERLKGVDSTLKIQPAKLEDSAVYLCASSLDSFQPQHFGDGTRLSIL.

This clonotype was picked up a small number of times. The J gene is TRBJ2-5, the V gene TRBV3-1, with 7 bases that match TRBD2. Germline-derived CDR1 and CDR2 are LGHDT and YNNKEL (reference sequence). The CDR3 is made up of 11 amino acids. Trimming at V came to 3 bases and at J to 10 bases, leaving 2 bases not matched to a gene. The CDR3 reads CASSQGGDQYF. CDR3 nucleotides: TGTGCCAGCAGCCAGGGGGGGGACCAGTACTTC.

This clonotype showed up just a few times. The CDR3 here is CASIGPTSYEQYF. In DNA form, the CDR3 reads TGTGCCAGCATCGGCCCAACCTCCTACGAGCAGTACTTC. The chain uses TRBV6-1 and TRBJ2-7; no clear D. The V gene's germline CDR1 is MNHNS and CDR2 SASEGT. V was shortened by 7 bases and J by 0 bases, with 10 bases between the two germline ends. This CDR3 comprises 13 residues.

The table lists this clonotype with many counts. This chain uses TRBV20-1 with TRBJ2-1; D is ambiguous. V lost 3 bases to trimming and J lost 10 bases, with 16 bases between them. The CDR3 length is 13 residues. The germline V gene encodes CDR1 DFQATT and CDR2 SNEGSKA (reference sequence). CDR3 bases: TGCAGTGCTAGTAAGGATGCTTTGTACGAGCAGTTCTTC. Translated, it gives CSASKDALYEQFF.

On this clonotype: One end of the junction is discordant with germline, which a read error may explain. This chain links TRBV7-7 with TRBJ2-2; D not certain. CDR1 and CDR2 (germline): SSHAT, FNYEAQ (reference sequence). The CDR3 is 15 amino acids. The CDR3 bases are TGTGCTAGCAGCTTCTATGGCACGAACACCGGGGAGCTGTTTTTT. Translated: CASSFYGTNTGELFF.

This clonotype has ten or more counts. The chain carries TRBV7-6 and TRBJ2-7; D ambiguous. Trimming cost V 6 bases and J 0 bases, with 3 bases left between them. Germline values: CDR1 SGHVS, CDR2 FNYEAQ. The CDR3 is 11 amino acids. CDR3 DNA sequence: TGTGCCAGCAGGGTCTCCTACGAGCAGTACTTC. Encoded protein: CASRVSYEQYF.

The chain has TRBV7-9 and TRBJ2-5; 11 bases are shared with TRBD2. Germline V gene sequence: CDR1 SEHNR, CDR2 FQNEAQ (reference sequence). Unmatched junction bases numbered 3, after V lost 2 bases and J lost 4 bases. This CDR3 has 15 residues. CDR3 in amino acids: CASSLPLAGGETQYF. In DNA, the CDR3 is TGTGCCAGCAGCTTACCTCTAGCGGGGGGAGAGACCCAGTACTTC.

The chain is built from TRBV6-5 and TRBJ1-6, with D hard to call. With 8 bases removed from V and 6 bases from J, the gap between germline ends came to 17 bases. CDR1 and CDR2 from the germline V gene are MNHEY and SVGAGI. This CDR3 is 15 amino acids long. Written as DNA, the CDR3 is TGTGCCAGCGGCTACGCCGTGGGTGGTAATTCACCCCTCCACTTT. Its protein product is CASGYAVGGNSPLHF.

This chain links TRBV7-9 with TRBJ2-3; D is uncertain. V lost 5 bases to trimming and J lost 2 bases, with 14 bases between them. This CDR3 has 15 amino acids. In germline, CDR1 is SEHNR, CDR2 FQNEAQ (reference sequence). CDR3 in DNA: TGTGCCAGCAGCCCGCAAGGGCGGCTCACAGATACGCAGTATTTT. Residues: CASSPQGRLTDTQYF.

The rearrangement uses TRBV24-1 and TRBJ2-5; TRBD2 aligns across 16 bases. Germline V gene sequence: CDR1 KGHDR, CDR2 SFDVKD. V lost 7 bases and J lost 5; bases outside the gene matches: 6. This CDR3 has 16 amino acids. CDR3 nucleotide sequence: TGTGCCACCAGCCCGGGACTAGCGGGAGGGGTGGAGACCCAGTACTTC. It specifies CATSPGLAGGVETQYF.

This chain connects TRBV6-5 to TRBJ2-1; 7 bases are a match to TRBD1. The CDR3 contains 14 residues. V was clipped by 2 bases and J by 6 bases; unmatched bases: 4. The germline gives CDR1 MNHEY, CDR2 SVGAGI. The chain's CDR3 is CASSYGDRANEQFF. The CDR3 DNA sequence: TGTGCCAGCAGTTACGGCGACAGGGCCAATGAGCAGTTCTTC.

The gene calls are TRBV5-6 and TRBJ2-1; TRBD2 aligns across 9 bases. Trimming at V came to 3 bases and at J to 8 bases, leaving 6 bases not matched to a gene. The CDR3 runs to 14 residues. The germline CDR1 and CDR2 sequences are SGHDT and YYEEEE. CDR3 bases: TGTGCCAGCAGCTCACCCCTAGCGGGATATGAGCAGTTCTTC. This codes for CASSSPLAGYEQFF.

The V call is TRBV5-4, the J call TRBJ1-1; TRBD1 agrees at 12 bases. Germline V gene data show CDR1 as SGHNT and CDR2 as YYREEE (reference sequence). The CDR3 runs to 12 residues. V gave up 3 bases and J gave up 11 bases; unmatched junction bases: 2. The CDR3, as DNA: TGTGCCAGCAGCTGGGACAGGGGGCAGGCTTTCTTT. It codes for CASSWDRGQAFF.